The 25 T cell receptor beta chains below all came from one sample that was sequenced in a study of T cells in Graves' hyperthyroidism and ophthalmopathy. Regions amplified from RNA transcripts were the TCR beta CDR3 regions. In the first-round RT-PCR of the TCR CDR3, the HTBI primer set was used. TCRdb used MiXCR to reprocess the multiplex PCR reads, holding one entry per CDR3 protein. Among 400,000 to 500,000 distinct CDR3 sequences listed, about 15% were seen once. Input material: blood. The receptors originated from a man aged 18 to 30 with Graves' ophthalmopathy.

This clonotype was counted many times. The CDR3 nucleotides read TGCAGTGCTAGAGCGGCCCACGGCCGGTCTAGCGGGAGTGAGCAGTACTTC. Amino acids: CSARAAHGRSSGSEQYF. The chain has TRBV20-1 and TRBJ2-7; 10 bases align to TRBD2. The CDR3 loop spans 17 amino acids. The ends lost 1 base at V and 7 bases at J; junction bases unmatched: 16. Germline lookup yields CDR1 DFQATT and CDR2 SNEGSKA (reference sequence).

The chain joins TRBV20-1 to TRBJ2-7; 10 bases fit TRBD2. The CDR3 runs to 15 residues. CDR1 and CDR2 (germline): DFQATT, SNEGSKA (reference sequence). V trimming: 0 bases; J trimming: 7 bases; junction bases outside the gene matches: 9. This CDR3 is CSARDPSGSDNEQYF. In DNA, the CDR3 is TGCAGTGCTAGAGATCCTAGCGGGAGCGACAATGAGCAGTACTTC.

This clonotype was counted only a few times. The chain combines TRBV15 with TRBJ1-4; D not certain. V lost 2 bases, J lost 0 bases, and 4 bases lay in between. Looked up from germline, CDR1 is LNHNV and CDR2 is YYDKDF (reference sequence). This CDR3 contains 14 residues. The CDR3 bases are TGTGCCACCAGCAGACAGGCAACTAATGAAAAACTGTTTTTT. Amino acids: CATSRQATNEKLFF.

V gene TRBV2 combines with J gene TRBJ2-1; 9 bases line up with TRBD1. This CDR3 contains 19 residues. Germline-derived CDR1 and CDR2 are SNHLY and FYNNEI. The junction had 17 bases not matched to a gene; V was cut back by 6 bases and J by 2 bases. The CDR3 is CASSGRDRVPIFTYNEQFF. The CDR3 DNA reads TGTGCCAGCAGCGGCCGGGACAGGGTCCCCATCTTCACCTACAATGAGCAGTTCTTC.

This clonotype has at least ten counts. The V call is TRBV5-1, the J call TRBJ2-7; 9 nucleotides align to TRBD1. The V segment lost 3 bases and the J segment 6 bases; nucleotides outside the gene matches: 7. Germline V CDR1 and CDR2: SGHRS, YFSETQ. CDR3 length: 14 residues. Written as DNA, the CDR3 is TGCGCCAGCAGCTGGGGGGACAGGGCGGCCGAGCAGTACTTC. Its protein is CASSWGDRAAEQYF.

This sequence joins TRBV4-1 and TRBJ1-1, with D unresolved. V was trimmed by 2 bases and J by 0 bases, leaving 10 bases between them. Germline loops: CDR1 MGHRA, CDR2 YSYEKL. This CDR3 spans 15 amino acids. CDR3 bases: TGCGCCAGCAGCCAAATACACAGCATGAACACTGAAGCTTTCTTT. It codes for CASSQIHSMNTEAFF.

This clonotype was detected ten times or more. V and J are TRBV20-1 and TRBJ2-7; D remains ambiguous. V was cut by 5 bases and J by 6 bases, with 14 bases left in between. The germline CDR1 and CDR2 sequences are DFQATT and SNEGSKA (reference sequence). The CDR3 contains 12 residues. For the CDR3, the DNA is TGCAGTGCTCCGGCCCCATGGCGCGAGCAGTACTTC. Translating it yields CSAPAPWREQYF.

This clonotype appeared a few times. The rearrangement uses TRBV15 and TRBJ1-6, with D perhaps matching TRBD1 (5 bases). Germline V CDR1 and CDR2: LNHNV, YYDKDF (reference sequence). Deletions cut 0 bases from V and 11 bases from J, with 17 bases between. The CDR3 extends over 16 amino acids. The CDR3 DNA reads TGTGCCACCAGCAGAGATCTTAGACAGCCAGCGCCACCCCTCCACTTT. Translation: CATSRDLRQPAPPLHF.

This chain joins TRBV4-2 and TRBJ2-1; TRBD1 might be the D (5 bases). V gave up 2 bases and J gave up 0 bases, with 11 bases separating them. The CDR3 is 16 residues long. CDR1 is LGHNA, CDR2 YNFKEQ, per germline. Here the CDR3 DNA reads TGTGCCAGCAGCCAAATAACAGGTACCTCCTACAATGAGCAGTTCTTC. Its translation: CASSQITGTSYNEQFF.

This clonotype was recorded at least ten times. The V and J genes are TRBV4-2 and TRBJ2-3; D unresolved. V was cut by 3 bases and J by 5 bases, with 18 bases left in between. Germline loops: CDR1 LGHNA, CDR2 YNFKEQ. This CDR3 contains 16 residues. CDR3 sequence (DNA): TGTGCCAGCAGCCAGGGCTCCGCGGCCTTGCAAGATACGCAGTATTTT. As protein: CASSQGSAALQDTQYF.

This clonotype appeared a few times. The V gene is TRBV7-9, the J gene TRBJ1-2; D not resolved. Germline V gene data show CDR1 as SEHNR and CDR2 as FQNEAQ (reference sequence). This CDR3 has 11 residues. V was shortened by 1 base and J by 8 bases, with 5 bases between the two germline ends. This CDR3 reads CASSLVEGYTF. The CDR3 DNA sequence: TGTGCCAGCAGCTTAGTGGAGGGCTACACCTTC. Full variable domain (missing parts from reference TRBV7-9 and TRBJ1-2): DTGVSQNPRHKITKRGQNVTFRCDPISEHNRLYWYRQTLGQGPEFLTYFQNEAQLEKSRLLSDRFSAERPKGSFSTLEIQRTEQGDSAMYLCASSLVEGYTFGSGTRLTVV.

The genes are TRBV7-2 and TRBJ2-7; 8 bases line up with TRBD2. Trimming removed 2 bases from V and 6 bases from J; junction bases left unmatched: 9. The CDR3 has 15 amino acids. Germline values: CDR1 SGHTA, CDR2 FQGNSA. CDR3 sequence reads: CASSLLREAGSEQYF. CDR3 nucleotide sequence: TGTGCCAGCAGCTTATTGCGGGAGGCGGGCTCCGAGCAGTACTTC.

In this sample, this clonotype turned up many times. This chain joins TRBV2 and TRBJ2-1; 11 bases map to TRBD2. Germline V gene data show CDR1 as SNHLY and CDR2 as FYNNEI. The CDR3 runs 17 residues. After removal of 1 base from V and 6 bases from J, the junction contained 8 bases not matched to a gene. The CDR3, as DNA: TGTGCCAGCAGTGAAGTAGCGTTACTAGCGGGGGTCAATGAGCAGTTCTTC. Its translation is CASSEVALLAGVNEQFF.

This clonotype was observed a single time. This may be a read error: a much more frequent sequence differs by one nucleotide. The chain couples TRBV12-3 or TRBV12-4 to TRBJ2-7, with 7 bases matching TRBD1. This CDR3 has 14 residues. V lost 3 bases and J lost 5; bases outside the gene matches: 7. CDR3 nucleotide sequence: TGTGCCAGCAGTTTGGCCGGGACAGTCCACGAGCAGTACTTC. Its translation is CASSLAGTVHEQYF.

This clonotype was seen many times. The V and J genes are TRBV6-1 and TRBJ2-1; possible D gene TRBD2, 6 bases. CDR3 size: 15 residues. CDR1 is MNHNS, CDR2 SASEGT, per germline. Deletions cut 8 bases from V and 4 bases from J, with 18 bases between. CDR3 region: CASSSSGLHYNEQFF. DNA of the CDR3: TGTGCCAGCTCCTCCAGCGGGCTTCATTACAATGAGCAGTTCTTC.

This clonotype was recorded at least ten times. This rearrangement joins TRBV2 to TRBJ2-5; TRBD2 is a possible D gene (5 bases). V gave up 2 bases and J gave up 3 bases, with 22 bases separating them. The germline V gene encodes CDR1 SNHLY and CDR2 FYNNEI. The CDR3 extends over 18 amino acids. The CDR3 region has the DNA TGTGCCAGCAGTGAAACGGACTCCCCCGAGGGCCCAAAAGAGACCCAGTACTTC. This encodes CASSETDSPEGPKETQYF. Using reference TRBV2 and TRBJ2-5 for the parts outside the CDR3, the full variable domain is EPEVTQTPSHQVTQMGQEVILRCVPISNHLYFYWYRQILGQKVEFLVSFYNNEISEKSEIFDDQFSVERPDGSNFTLKIRSTKLEDSAMYFCASSETDSPEGPKETQYFGPGTRLLVL.

This clonotype was counted ten times or more. The genes are TRBV18 and TRBJ1-3; the match to TRBD1 covers 7 bases. The length of the CDR3 is 14 residues. The V and J ends lost 3 bases and 4 bases, in that order; junction bases with no gene match: 3. Germline CDR1 is KGHSH and CDR2 is LQKENI. DNA for the CDR3: TGTGCCAGCTCACCGGACAGGTGGGGAAACACCATATATTTT. This encodes CASSPDRWGNTIYF.

This clonotype was counted at least ten times. The chain joins TRBV9 to TRBJ2-7; D gene unclear. Germline CDR1 and CDR2: SGDLS and YYNGEE. Trimming removed 2 bases at V and 2 bases at J, with 8 bases between. The CDR3 sequence is 13 residues long. The CDR3 here is CASSVGFTYEQYF. CDR3 DNA sequence: TGTGCCAGCAGCGTTGGCTTTACCTACGAGCAGTACTTC.

This clonotype was seen at least ten times. This chain links TRBV12-3 or TRBV12-4 with TRBJ2-7, with TRBD1 matching over 12 bases. V shed 5 bases, J shed 6 bases, and the junction held 8 bases outside the gene matches. This CDR3 region has 15 residues. CDR3 in amino acids: CASSPGQGAWSEQYF. The CDR3 coding sequence is TGTGCCAGCAGTCCGGGACAGGGGGCCTGGAGCGAGCAGTACTTC.

This clonotype turned up a few times. The rearrangement joins TRBV11-2 to TRBJ2-1; 10 bases are a match to TRBD1. This CDR3 region has 16 residues. Germline-derived CDR1 and CDR2 are SGHAT and FQNNGV. The V gene end was trimmed by 3 bases and the J gene end by 2 bases; junction bases not matched to a gene: 4. In DNA form, the CDR3 reads TGTGCCAGCAGCTTTCCCGGGACAGGGGCCTACAATGAGCAGTTCTTC. This translates into CASSFPGTGAYNEQFF.

There are a few counts of this clonotype. The V call is TRBV9, the J call TRBJ1-1; the match to TRBD1 covers 7 bases. The germline CDR1 and CDR2 sequences are SGDLS and YYNGEE. V shed 3 bases and J 2 bases; nucleotides not matched to a gene: 7. The CDR3 is 15 residues long. The CDR3 spells CASSGNPGGNTEAFF. The CDR3 DNA is TGTGCCAGCAGCGGAAACCCAGGGGGAAACACTGAAGCTTTCTTT. The variable domain in full, completed from reference TRBV9 and TRBJ1-1, reads DSGVTQTPKHLITATGQRVTLRCSPRSGDLSVYWYQQSLDQGLQFLIQYYNGEERAKGNILERFSAQQFPDLHSELNLSSLELGDSALYFCASSGNPGGNTEAFFGQGTRLTVV.

In this sample, this clonotype turned up many times. The chain employs TRBV7-6 and TRBJ2-3; 15 nucleotides agree with TRBD2. With 4 bases clipped from V and 7 bases from J, the junction kept 9 bases outside the gene matches. The CDR3 runs to 17 residues. The germline CDR1 and CDR2 sequences are SGHVS and FNYEAQ. The CDR3 is CASSSHRTSGGAYTQYF. The CDR3 bases are TGTGCCAGCAGCTCACATCGGACTAGCGGGGGGGCCTATACGCAGTATTTT.

J is TRBJ1-4 and V is TRBV4-1; tentatively, D is TRBD1 (5 bases). CDR3 length equals 16 residues. Germline-derived CDR1 and CDR2 are MGHRA and YSYEKL. V shed 0 bases and J shed 4 bases, with 12 bases lying between them. In DNA, the CDR3 is TGCGCCAGCAGCCAAGAGGAGGGGATCTTTAATGAAAAACTGTTTTTT. This sequence encodes CASSQEEGIFNEKLFF.

This clonotype was observed at least ten times. The gene calls are TRBV20-1 and TRBJ2-1; 15 bases align to TRBD2. Germline V CDR1 and CDR2: DFQATT, SNEGSKA (reference sequence). V lost 5 bases, J lost 4 bases, and 3 bases stayed unmatched. The CDR3 contains 15 residues. This chain's CDR3 is CSAEGTSGRYNEQFF. Here the CDR3 DNA reads TGCAGTGCTGAGGGGACTAGCGGGAGGTACAATGAGCAGTTCTTC.

In its sample, this clonotype was seen a few times. The chain recombines TRBV30 with TRBJ2-2; 11 nucleotides match TRBD2. The CDR3 totals 15 residues. Germline V CDR1 and CDR2: GTSNPN, SVGIG (reference sequence). V shed 2 bases, J shed 7 bases, and the junction held 6 bases outside the gene matches. CDR3 DNA sequence: TGTGCCTGGAGTTTAGCGGGGGGGCCCGGCGGGGAGCTGTTTTTT. This translates into CAWSLAGGPGGELFF.